This T cell receptor (beta chain) stems from a study of shared T cell receptors in the human thymus (dated by TCRdb to the early 2020s). Describing the broader study: The study examined how self-reactive, shared T-cell receptor alpha chains are generated in the human thymus.

The library was made by the immunoSEQ multiplex PCR assay. What TCRdb holds here is the immuneACCESS table cut down to in-frame rearrangements. Part of the clones is not present; checked against another copy, under half of the missing clones reflect an unresolved V gene, and the others are unexplained. This sample lists 650,000 to 950,000 clones; around 85% were detected once. The ten largest make up roughly 0.01% of the sample. Comments on this clone: Its antigen remains undetermined. Base qualities are not provided; no much larger clone lies one nucleotide away.

A further study also used this sample, focusing on human thymus T cells. According to the second study: In Finland, the donors were immunologically healthy infants who were having open corrective cardiac surgery for congenital heart defects. The thymus tissue came from surgical resects taken out during corrective cardiac surgery. Both the thymic and the peripheral blood repertoires appeared to show biased V and J gene segment usage. Highly overlapping thymic TCR repertoires among unrelated individuals were reported in the related research. The study characterized TCR alpha and beta repertoires from roughly eight infant thymus samples and a few related peripheral blood samples. Donor ages ranged from about 7 to 250 days, and the cohort comprised about six male and a couple of female infants. Thymocytes were released mechanically from tissue and stored at -70 °C as pellets of roughly 9.5-31 million cells. A QIAsymphony instrument was used to extract genomic DNA from the frozen cell pellets. The immunoSEQ multiplex PCR assay was used to amplify the TCRB and TCRAD loci from a standardized quantity of quality-controlled genomic DNA. The amplicons spanned the V(D)J region and were long enough to cover the CDR3 and allow V and J genes to be identified. Through the commercial immunoSEQ service, the amplicons were sequenced on an Illumina platform. Corrections for primer bias and sequencing errors followed previously described methods, while TCRAD and TCRB definitions were based on the IMGT database. Repertoires were analysed with immunoSEQ Analyzer 3.0 and VDJTools, covering basic statistics, V/J segment usage, diversity estimates, rarefaction and pairwise overlap. Chao1, ChaoE, Efron-Thisted, Shannon and inverse Simpson indices were used to estimate diversity, which was also estimated on datasets down-sampled to the smallest sample. Repertoire overlap was determined by strict matching of CDR3 nucleotide sequence, V gene and J gene, and Jaccard-based multidimensional scaling clustering was applied. On average, roughly 810,000 unique TCRB clonotypes were obtained from thymus samples, compared with 70,000 to 100,000 from blood samples.

Sequencing was carried out using thymocytes. This TCR came from a girl younger than two with a congenital heart defect. Donor details come from another sample of the same person, matched by shared clones.

DNA sequence: TGTGCCAGCAGCTTAGGGGCTGGGCGGTCTGGAAACACCATATATTTT. This codes for CASSLGAGRSGNTIYF. The chain links TRBV5-8 with TRBJ1-3, with TRBD1 as a weak D call on 5 bases. Looking up the germline V gene yields CDR1 SGHTS and CDR2 YDEGEE. V sheds 2 bases and J sheds 1 base, leaving 13 bases between their ends. Taken from cysteine to phenylalanine, the CDR3 has 16 residues. Of all the DNA, just the CDR3 is kept, 48 bases in frame from base 1.